The present T cell receptor beta chain was sequenced within a study of monozygotic twins with inflammatory bowel disease. The study's findings and limits: Especially with disease activity, IBD patients shared fewer clonotypes with others than healthy twins did.

Incorporation of UMIs carrying a 6-nucleotide sample barcode was performed by template switching. Two nested PCRs, run for roughly 16 and 10 cycles, were applied to TCRalpha and TCRbeta cDNA. Following a re-call of the 5' RACE reads, TCRdb has one entry per CDR3 protein and lacks DNA. The table lists approximately 400,000 distinct CDR3 sequences. The CDR3 loop spans 16 amino acids. Germline V gene sequence: CDR1 SGHRS, CDR2 YFSETQ. About this clonotype itself: Its antigen is unknown.

Input material: blood. The chain employs TRBV5-1 and TRBJ2-2; lacking DNA, the TRBD2 call made by TCRdb goes unchecked. The TCR comes from a human donor with ulcerative colitis or Crohn's disease, or a healthy co-twin of an affected twin (not recorded which). This CDR3 is CASSLGASRGTGELFF.